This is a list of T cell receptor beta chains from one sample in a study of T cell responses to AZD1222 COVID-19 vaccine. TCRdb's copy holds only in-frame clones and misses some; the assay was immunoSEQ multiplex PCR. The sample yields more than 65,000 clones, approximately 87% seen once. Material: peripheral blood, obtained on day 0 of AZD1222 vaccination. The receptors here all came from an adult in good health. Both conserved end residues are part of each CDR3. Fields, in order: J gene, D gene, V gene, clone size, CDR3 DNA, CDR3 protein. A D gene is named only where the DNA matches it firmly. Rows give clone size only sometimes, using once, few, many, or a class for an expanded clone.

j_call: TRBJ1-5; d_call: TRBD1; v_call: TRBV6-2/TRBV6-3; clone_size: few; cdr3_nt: TGTGCCAGCAGCTTGACAGGGGCCGATTCGCCCCAGCATTTT; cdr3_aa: CASSLTGADSPQHF
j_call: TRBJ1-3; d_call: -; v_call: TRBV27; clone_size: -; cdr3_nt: TGTGCCAGCAGCCCGGGGGACTCTGGAAACACCATATATTTT; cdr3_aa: CASSPGDSGNTIYF
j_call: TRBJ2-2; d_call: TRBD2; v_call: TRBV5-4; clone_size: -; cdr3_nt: TGTGCCAGCAGCTTGAATAGCGGGGGGAACACCGGGGAGCTGTTTTTT; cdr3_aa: CASSLNSGGNTGELFF
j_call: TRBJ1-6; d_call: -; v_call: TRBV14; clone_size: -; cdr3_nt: TGTGCCAGCAGCCAACTCCCCCTACCCAATGTCAATTCACCCCTCCACTTT; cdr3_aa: CASSQLPLPNVNSPLHF
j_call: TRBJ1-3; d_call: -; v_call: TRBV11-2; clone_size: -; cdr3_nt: TGTGCCAGCCACGCTTACAGGGAGTCTGGAAACACCATATATTTT; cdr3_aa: CASHAYRESGNTIYF
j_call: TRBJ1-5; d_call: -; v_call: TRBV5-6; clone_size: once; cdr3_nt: TGTGCCAGCAGCTCAGCCCGGAGGGGCAATCAGCCCCAGCATTTT; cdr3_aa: CASSSARRGNQPQHF
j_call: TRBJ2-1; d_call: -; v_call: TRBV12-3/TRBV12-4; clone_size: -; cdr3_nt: TGTGCCAGCAGTCCGACGGGGGTGAATGAGCAGTTCTTC; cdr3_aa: CASSPTGVNEQFF
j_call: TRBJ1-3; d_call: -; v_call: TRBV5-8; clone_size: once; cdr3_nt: TGTGCCAGCAGCCAGGACCGTGGCTCTGGAAACACCATATATTTT; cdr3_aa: CASSQDRGSGNTIYF
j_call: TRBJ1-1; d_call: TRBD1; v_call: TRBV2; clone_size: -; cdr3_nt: TGTGCCAGCAGCCCGGGGGTAGACAGGGGAGAAGCTTTCTTT; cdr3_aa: CASSPGVDRGEAFF
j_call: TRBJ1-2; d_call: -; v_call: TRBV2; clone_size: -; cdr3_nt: TGTGCCAGCAGAGGACCTTCTGACACCTTC; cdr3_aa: CASRGPSDTF
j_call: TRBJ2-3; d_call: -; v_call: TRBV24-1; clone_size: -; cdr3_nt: TGTGCCACCAGTGTGGTCCAACGAGTCACAGATACGCAGTATTTT; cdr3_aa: CATSVVQRVTDTQYF
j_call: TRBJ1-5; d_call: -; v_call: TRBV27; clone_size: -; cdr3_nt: TGTGCCAGCAGCCTAGGGGGGGGAGGGTCAGCCCAGCATTTT; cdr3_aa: CASSLGGGGSAQHF
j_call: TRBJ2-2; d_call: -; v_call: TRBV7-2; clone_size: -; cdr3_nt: TGTGCCAGCAGCTTAGACTACACCGGGGAGCTGTTTTTT; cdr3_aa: CASSLDYTGELFF
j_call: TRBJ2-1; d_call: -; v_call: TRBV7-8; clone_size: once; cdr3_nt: TGTGCCAGCAGCTTAGACGGGTACAATGAGCAGTTCTTC; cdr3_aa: CASSLDGYNEQFF
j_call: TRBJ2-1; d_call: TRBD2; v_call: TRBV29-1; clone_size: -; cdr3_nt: TGCAGCGTGCAGCGGGGGAATGAGCAGTTCTTC; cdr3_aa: CSVQRGNEQFF
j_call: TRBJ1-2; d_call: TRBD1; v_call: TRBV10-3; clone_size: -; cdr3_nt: TGTGCCATCACCGGACAGGGGGCTAACTATGGCTACACCTTC; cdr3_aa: CAITGQGANYGYTF
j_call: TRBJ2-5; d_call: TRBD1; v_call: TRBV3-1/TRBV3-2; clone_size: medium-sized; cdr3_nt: TGTGCCAGCAGCCAGTTGACAGGGGCGGCAGAGACCCAGTACTTC; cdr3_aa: CASSQLTGAAETQYF
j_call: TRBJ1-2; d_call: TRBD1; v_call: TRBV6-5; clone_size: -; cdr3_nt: TGTGCCAGCAGTTACTCACGGACAGGGGGCGGCTATGGCTACACCTTC; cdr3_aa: CASSYSRTGGGYGYTF
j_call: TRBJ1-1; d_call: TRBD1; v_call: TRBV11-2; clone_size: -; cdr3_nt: TGTGCCAGCAGCTACCGGACAGGGGGGAACACTGAAGCTTTCTTT; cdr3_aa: CASSYRTGGNTEAFF
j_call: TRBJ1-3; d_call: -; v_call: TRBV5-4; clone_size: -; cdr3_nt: TGTGCCAGCAGCCAAAGGGGCTCCTCTGGAAACACCATATATTTT; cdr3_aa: CASSQRGSSGNTIYF
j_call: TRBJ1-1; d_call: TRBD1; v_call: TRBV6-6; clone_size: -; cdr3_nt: TGTGCCAGCAGTCCGACAGGGCCCGCTGAAGCTTTCTTT; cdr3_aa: CASSPTGPAEAFF
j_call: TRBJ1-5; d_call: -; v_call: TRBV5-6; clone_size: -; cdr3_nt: TGTGCCAGCAGATCATCGGGGGCAGGCAATCAGCCCCAGCATTTT; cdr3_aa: CASRSSGAGNQPQHF
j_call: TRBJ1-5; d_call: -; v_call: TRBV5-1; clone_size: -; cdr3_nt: TGCGCCAGCAGTTATAATCCTCAGGGGTCTAGCAATCAGCCCCAGCATTTT; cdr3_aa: CASSYNPQGSSNQPQHF
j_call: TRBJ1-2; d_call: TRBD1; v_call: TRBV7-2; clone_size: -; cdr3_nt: TGTGCCAGCATCCCCGGACAGGCCCGAGCTAACTATGGCTACACCTTC; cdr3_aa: CASIPGQARANYGYTF
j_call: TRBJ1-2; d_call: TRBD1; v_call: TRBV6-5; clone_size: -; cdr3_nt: TGTGCCAGCACCCAGGGGGGGGGAAACTATGGCTACACCTTC; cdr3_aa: CASTQGGGNYGYTF
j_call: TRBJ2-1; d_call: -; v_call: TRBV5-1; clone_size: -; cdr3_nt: TGCGCCAGCAGCCAGAAACTTAATGAGCAGTTCTTC; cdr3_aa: CASSQKLNEQFF
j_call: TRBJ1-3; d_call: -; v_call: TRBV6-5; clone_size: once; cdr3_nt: TGTGCCAGCAGTTATGGGGGGGCATTTGGAAACACCATATATTTT; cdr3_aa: CASSYGGAFGNTIYF
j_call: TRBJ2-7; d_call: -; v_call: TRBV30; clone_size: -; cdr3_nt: TGTGCCTGGAGTAGGGCCTACGAGCAGTACTTC; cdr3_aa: CAWSRAYEQYF
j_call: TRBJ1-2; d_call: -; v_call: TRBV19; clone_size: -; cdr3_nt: TGTGCCACCAGACTCAACCAGGACCGCGGCTACACCTTC; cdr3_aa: CATRLNQDRGYTF
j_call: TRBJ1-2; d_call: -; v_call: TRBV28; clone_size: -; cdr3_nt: TGTGCCAGCAGTCCTGCCCTGGCCCCGAACTATGGCTACACCTTC; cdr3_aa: CASSPALAPNYGYTF
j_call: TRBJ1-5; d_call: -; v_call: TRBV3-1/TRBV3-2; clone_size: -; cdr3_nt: TGTGCCAGCAGCCAAGACGGCGCGGGGAGCGGGCAGCCCCAGCATTTT; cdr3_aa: CASSQDGAGSGQPQHF
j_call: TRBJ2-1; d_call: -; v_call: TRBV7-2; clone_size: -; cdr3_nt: TGTGCCAGCACTGACCGGGACTGGAGCTACAATGAGCAGTTCTTC; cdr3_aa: CASTDRDWSYNEQFF
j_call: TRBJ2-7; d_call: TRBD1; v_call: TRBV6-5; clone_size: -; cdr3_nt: TGTGCCAGCAGTCACGGACAGGGTAGCAACGAGCAGTACTTC; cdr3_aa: CASSHGQGSNEQYF